Presented here are 21 T cell receptor beta chains from one specimen sequenced in a study of breast tumors, draining lymph nodes, adjacent tissues. The lymph nodes were axillary draining lymph nodes from breast cancer patients. TCRdb re-called the multiplex PCR reads through MiXCR, storing one row per CDR3 protein. The sample carries about 220,000 distinct CDR3 sequences, less than 45% recorded once. Sequencing was done on a sample of axillary lymph node tissue. The origin of the receptors is a female donor with breast cancer. Some clones in this sample may be carry-over from other donors' samples.

The sample holds many counts of this clonotype. This chain links TRBV20-1 with TRBJ2-1, with 10 bases that match TRBD2. Germline CDR1 and CDR2: DFQATT and SNEGSKA (reference sequence). This CDR3 spans 15 amino acids. V lost 2 bases and J lost 2; bases outside the gene matches: 3. CDR3 sequence: CSARPLAGTYNEQFF. In DNA form, the CDR3 reads TGCAGTGCTAGACCACTAGCGGGAACCTACAATGAGCAGTTCTTC.

Notes on this clonotype: Mismatch with germline at one junction end may stem from a read error. This chain connects TRBV2 to TRBJ2-3, with D possibly being TRBD1 (5 bases). The germline CDR1 and CDR2 sequences are SNHLY and FYNNEI. There are 12 residues in the CDR3. CDR3 sequence (DNA): TGCGCCAGCAGGACCATGACAGATGCGCAGTATTTT. Residues: CASRTMTDAQYF.

This clonotype was recorded only once. The germline gene is not matched at one end of the junction; a read error may be the cause. V usage is TRBV2 and J usage is TRBJ2-3; D tentatively reads TRBD1 or TRBD2 (5 bases each). This CDR3 is built from 16 residues. Looked up from germline, CDR1 is SNHLY and CDR2 is FYNNEI. Here the CDR3 DNA reads TGTGCCAGCAGTGAATCCCAGGGACGGGGTCGAGATACGCAGTATTTC. This sequence encodes CASSESQGRGRDTQYF.

This clonotype was counted ten times or more. The chain has TRBV18 and TRBJ2-2; 8 bases are shared with TRBD2. Germline loops: CDR1 KGHSH, CDR2 LQKENI. There are 15 residues in the CDR3. Trimming took 5 bases from V and 0 from J; bases not matched to a gene: 2. CDR3 residues: CASSDSGANTGELFF. For the CDR3, the DNA is TGTGCCAGCTCAGATAGCGGGGCGAACACCGGGGAGCTGTTTTTT.

This clonotype was seen ten or more times. The chain combines TRBV4-2 with TRBJ2-3, with D possibly being TRBD1 or TRBD2 (5 bases each). The CDR3 has 12 residues. Germline V CDR1 and CDR2: LGHNA, YNFKEQ. The germline V and J ends were trimmed by 0 bases and 9 bases, with 7 bases remaining between them. The CDR3 loop reads CASSQDWGTQYF. The CDR3 DNA reads as TGTGCCAGCAGCCAAGATTGGGGGACGCAGTATTTT.

The chain employs TRBV11-3 and TRBJ2-5; 12 bases line up with TRBD2. V lost 6 bases to trimming and J lost 4 bases; unmatched junction nucleotides: 6. Germline values: CDR1 SGHNT, CDR2 YENEEA. This CDR3 comprises 15 residues. The CDR3 loop is CASSRMTSGRETQYF. For the CDR3, the DNA is TGTGCCAGCAGTCGTATGACTAGCGGGAGAGAGACCCAGTACTTC.

As for this clonotype: This could be a read error, since a much larger clone is one nucleotide away. The V call is TRBV5-6, the J call TRBJ2-5; D is undetermined. V was trimmed by 0 bases and J by 9 bases, leaving 21 bases between them. This CDR3 contains 16 residues. Germline CDR1 is SGHDT and CDR2 is YYEEEE. CDR3 in DNA: TGTGCCAGCAGCTTGGAAAACACTCGGCTGGGCGAGGCCCAGTACTTC. It is translated as CASSLENTRLGEAQYF.

There are many counts of this clonotype. The chain uses TRBV7-2 and TRBJ2-7; 7 bases align to TRBD2. This CDR3 has 15 residues. The trim removed 1 base at V and 3 bases at J, leaving 6 bases unmatched. The germline V gene encodes CDR1 SGHTA and CDR2 FQGNSA. The DNA for the CDR3 is TGTGCCAGCAGCTTAGGGGGGGGGGGAAGCTACGAGCAGTACTTC. Its protein is CASSLGGGGSYEQYF.

This clonotype was counted between two and nine times. In DNA form, the CDR3 reads TGTGCCAGCAGTGGAGCACCCCTCACCAGGCCCGATGAGCAGTTCTTC. Its translation is CASSGAPLTRPDEQFF. The rearrangement uses TRBV6-1 and TRBJ2-1, with D uncertain. Trimming took 4 bases from V and 8 from J, leaving 21 bases between them. This CDR3 has 16 amino acids. Germline values: CDR1 MNHNS, CDR2 SASEGT.

The rearrangement links TRBV2 to TRBJ2-1; TRBD2 is a possible D gene (5 bases). Trimming left V 2 bases short and J 12 bases short, with 26 bases between. CDR3 length: 17 residues. The germline gives CDR1 SNHLY, CDR2 FYNNEI. The CDR3 reads CASSETRTGGGTDTQFF. The DNA for the CDR3 is TGTGCCAGCAGTGAAACAAGGACCGGAGGAGGCACAGATACGCAGTTCTTC.

This clonotype occurred many times. The J gene is TRBJ2-2, the V gene TRBV10-3; 11 bases are a match to TRBD1. The CDR3 extends over 14 amino acids. J gave up 6 bases and V 5 bases, and 2 bases lay outside the gene matches. Germline CDR1 ENHRY, CDR2 SYGVKD. CDR3 loop: CAISSGQGAGELFF. Written as DNA, the CDR3 is TGTGCCATCAGTTCGGGACAGGGGGCCGGGGAGCTGTTTTTT.

In this sample, this clonotype turned up many times. The chain has TRBV25-1 and TRBJ2-3; 11 bases are a match to TRBD1. The CDR3 runs 16 residues. Germline V gene sequence: CDR1 MGHDK, CDR2 SYGVNS. Germline trimming cut 3 bases from V and 3 bases from J; bases unmatched to any gene: 5. CDR3 amino acids: CASSDYRDRGTDTQYF. The CDR3 coding sequence is TGTGCCAGCAGTGATTACCGGGACAGGGGGACAGATACGCAGTATTTT.

The sample holds a few counts of this clonotype. The rearrangement uses TRBV6-6 and TRBJ2-3; TRBD1 might be the D (6 bases). Germline CDR1 MNHNY, CDR2 SVGAGI (reference sequence). The CDR3 loop spans 17 amino acids. V dropped 6 bases and J dropped 2 bases, with 21 bases sitting between them. The CDR3, as DNA: TGTGCCAGCAGCCGCGGACAGCTAGGCCTCTCCACAGATACGCAGTATTTT. Translated: CASSRGQLGLSTDTQYF.

This chain connects TRBV7-2 to TRBJ2-7; weak D call: TRBD2 (5 bases). CDR3 length: 13 amino acids. With 4 bases removed from V and 7 bases from J, the gap between germline ends came to 14 bases. Germline V CDR1 and CDR2: SGHTA, FQGNSA. The CDR3 DNA reads TGTGCCAGCAGCTCGGACTTCTCCGGGGAGCAGTACTTC. This gives the protein CASSSDFSGEQYF.

The V call is TRBV15, the J call TRBJ2-1; D assignment may be TRBD1 or TRBD2 (6 bases each). The CDR3 covers 16 residues. V lost 1 base, J lost 0 bases, and 10 bases lay in between. In germline, CDR1 is LNHNV, CDR2 YYDKDF (reference sequence). The DNA for the CDR3 is TGTGCCACCAGCAGAGGGGGGGCGAGCTCCTACAATGAGCAGTTCTTC. It encodes CATSRGGASSYNEQFF.

This clonotype was seen many times. This chain uses TRBV14 with TRBJ2-3, with 7 bases matching TRBD2. The CDR3 covers 16 residues. Germline CDR1 reads SGHDN; CDR2 reads FVKESK. The V segment lost 3 bases and the J segment 4 bases; nucleotides outside the gene matches: 10. CDR3 nucleotide sequence: TGTGCCAGCAGCCAGGGCGGGAGTATAGGGGCAGATACGCAGTATTTT. It codes for CASSQGGSIGADTQYF.

This clonotype was recorded many times. The chain couples TRBV20-1 to TRBJ2-5; 8 bases are shared with TRBD1. This CDR3 is built from 15 residues. Germline V gives CDR1 DFQATT, CDR2 SNEGSKA (reference sequence). The trim removed 6 bases at V and 5 bases at J, leaving 14 bases unmatched. CDR3: CSARTPGGARETQYF. The CDR3 coding sequence is TGCAGTGCCCGGACCCCAGGGGGCGCGAGGGAGACCCAGTACTTC.

This clonotype was counted ten times or more. The rearrangement joins TRBV12-3 or TRBV12-4 to TRBJ1-2, with 8 bases that match TRBD1. J was trimmed by 7 bases and V by 4 bases; bases with no gene match: 5. The CDR3 is 13 amino acids. CDR3 loop: CASSYGQGLGYTF. In DNA form, the CDR3 reads TGTGCCAGCAGTTACGGACAGGGCCTTGGCTACACCTTC.

This clonotype was detected ten times or more. The rearrangement links TRBV5-5 to TRBJ2-1; 8 nucleotides match TRBD2. The CDR3 runs to 14 residues. After removal of 6 bases from V and 4 bases from J, the junction contained 6 bases not matched to a gene. Germline CDR1 SGHKS, CDR2 YYEKEE (reference sequence). The CDR3: CASNPTSAYNEQFF. As DNA, the CDR3 is TGTGCCAGCAACCCGACTAGCGCTTACAATGAGCAGTTCTTC.

The V and J genes are TRBV4-2 and TRBJ2-1; 10 bases are shared with TRBD2. The length of the CDR3 is 16 residues. V shed 0 bases, J shed 5 bases, and the junction held 4 bases outside the gene matches. Germline assignment: CDR1 LGHNA and CDR2 YNFKEQ. CDR3 sequence: CASSQDPLAGNNEQFF. In DNA form, the CDR3 reads TGTGCCAGCAGCCAAGATCCACTAGCGGGGAACAATGAGCAGTTCTTC.

In this sample, this clonotype turned up many times. This rearrangement joins TRBV29-1 to TRBJ1-2; 8 nucleotides match TRBD1. Germline V gives CDR1 SQVTM, CDR2 ANQGSEA. The CDR3 totals 15 residues. The ends lost 4 bases at V and 6 bases at J; junction bases unmatched: 13. The CDR3 nucleotides read TGCAGCGTTGGGGCGGGCACAGGGGGGATTCATGGCTACACCTTC. Translating it yields CSVGAGTGGIHGYTF.